The clone carrying this TCR beta chain has only one observation. What it recognizes is unknown. This sample was taken from a study of a mutant IDH1 vaccine in newly diagnosed glioma. The wider study: Vaccination was launched 4-6 weeks after radiotherapy alone, or with temozolomide cycles. Antecedent treatment encompassed radiotherapy, temozolomide, or their combination; the majority received both.

Time point here: week 35, safety follow-up. Each vaccine dose was 300 ug of mutant IDH1 20-mer peptide, with topical imiquimod. Sequenced by immunoSEQ multiplex PCR; TCRdb stores in-frame clones only, minus some. The sample carries some 33,000 clones, 65% to 85% recorded once. The source of this sequence is a woman aged 25 to 39 with glioma. Some clones in this sample may be carry-over from other donors' samples. The source was PBMCs, collected from a glioma patient whose treatment included an IDH1 peptide vaccine.

CDR3 sequence: CASSFWGRSTEAFF. The DNA of the CDR3 is TGTGCCAGCAGCTTCTGGGGACGTAGCACTGAAGCTTTCTTT. The chain combines TRBV7-2 with TRBJ1-1, with D maybe TRBD1 (5 bases). CDR1 and CDR2 (germline): SGHTA, FQGNSA. The CDR3 loop spans 14 amino acids. V was pared by 3 bases and J by 4 bases, with 12 bases between.